This is a list of T cell receptor beta chains from one sample in a study of blood T cell repertoires in COVID-19. Profiled with immunoSEQ multiplex PCR; TCRdb holds only in-frame clones, not every one. Of tens of thousands of clones in the sample, roughly 85% were seen once. The material sequenced was peripheral blood. All receptors come from a young man with acute or convalescent COVID-19. Both conserved end residues are part of each CDR3. D genes are given only for firm matches. Expanded clones get a size class; other rows say once, few or many, or leave the size out.

CDR3	DNA	size	V	D	J
CASSVLGQGITDTQYF	TGTGCCAGCAGCGTTTTGGGACAGGGGATAACAGATACGCAGTATTTT	-	TRBV9	TRBD1	TRBJ2-3
CASSLGPSWLYNEQFF	TGTGCCAGCAGCTTAGGCCCTAGCTGGTTATACAATGAGCAGTTCTTC	-	TRBV11-3	-	TRBJ2-1
CASSSGWVTPGNTIYF	TGTGCCAGCAGTTCAGGGTGGGTTACTCCTGGAAACACCATATATTTT	medium-sized	TRBV2	-	TRBJ1-3
CASSLESRGVNGNEQFF	TGTGCCAGCAGCTTAGAATCACGGGGGGTGAATGGCAATGAGCAGTTCTTC	-	TRBV7-6	TRBD2	TRBJ2-1
CASSLRQGARAFF	TGTGCCAGCAGCCTTAGACAGGGGGCCCGAGCTTTCTTT	-	TRBV12-3/TRBV12-4	TRBD1	TRBJ1-1
CASSHGTRRANTGELFF	TGTGCCAGCAGCCATGGGACGCGGAGGGCGAACACCGGGGAGCTGTTTTTT	-	TRBV4-2	-	TRBJ2-2
CASSDRVAYEQYF	TGTGCCAGCAGTGACAGGGTAGCCTACGAGCAGTACTTC	few	TRBV27	TRBD1	TRBJ2-7
CASSLYVQRVSPLHF	TGTGCCAGCAGCTTGTATGTGCAGAGGGTCTCACCCCTCCACTTT	-	TRBV5-6	-	TRBJ1-6
CASSSATGDEQFF	TGTGCCAGTAGTTCAGCCACAGGGGATGAGCAGTTCTTC	-	TRBV19	TRBD1	TRBJ2-1
CAWSLSFNQPQHF	TGTGCCTGGAGTCTCAGTTTCAATCAGCCCCAGCATTTT	-	TRBV30	-	TRBJ1-5
CASSLAWGLADNEQFF	TGTGCCAGCAGCTTAGCGTGGGGACTAGCGGACAATGAGCAGTTCTTC	-	TRBV7-9	TRBD2	TRBJ2-1
CASSMVMADSPFNQPQHF	TGTGCCAGCAGCATGGTTATGGCAGACTCTCCTTTTAATCAGCCCCAGCATTTT	-	TRBV21-1	-	TRBJ1-5
CASSLRTGVGGYTF	TGCGCCAGCAGCTTACGTACAGGGGTAGGTGGCTACACCTTC	-	TRBV5-1	TRBD1	TRBJ1-2
CASSYGSGQGSIYGYTF	TGCGCCAGCAGCTACGGCTCCGGACAGGGGAGTATCTATGGCTACACCTTC	-	TRBV5-1	TRBD1	TRBJ1-2
CATSRGYTGPGEETQYF	TGTGCCACCAGCAGAGGATATACAGGGCCTGGGGAAGAGACCCAGTACTTC	-	TRBV15	-	TRBJ2-5
CASSEWSANTEAFF	TGTGCCAGCAGTGAATGGAGTGCGAACACTGAAGCTTTCTTT	-	TRBV25-1	-	TRBJ1-1
CAWRGRLDNEQFF	TGTGCCTGGCGCGGGAGGTTGGACAATGAGCAGTTCTTC	-	TRBV30	TRBD2	TRBJ2-1
CASSLRASRASYNEQFF	TGTGCCAGCAGCTTAAGGGCTAGCCGAGCCTCCTACAATGAGCAGTTCTTC	-	TRBV7-9	-	TRBJ2-1
CASSYGRQGGEKLFF	TGTGCCAGCAGTTACGGTAGACAGGGAGGTGAAAAACTGTTTTTT	-	TRBV6-5	TRBD1	TRBJ1-4
CASSLGRYEQYF	TGTGCCAGCAGCCTTGGCCGCTACGAGCAGTACTTC	-	TRBV2	-	TRBJ2-7
CASSLDRLSYEQYF	TGTGCCAGCAGTTTAGACAGGTTAAGTTACGAGCAGTACTTC	-	TRBV27	-	TRBJ2-7
CASSFGQGLHQPQHF	TGTGCCAGCAGCTTCGGACAGGGGTTGCATCAGCCCCAGCATTTT	-	TRBV7-8	TRBD1	TRBJ1-5
CASSVESRGYTDTQYF	TGTGCCAGCAGCGTAGAATCGAGGGGGTACACAGATACGCAGTATTTT	-	TRBV9	-	TRBJ2-3
CASSPTSTRETQYF	TGTGCCAGTAGTCCGACTAGCACTCGTGAGACCCAGTACTTC	-	TRBV19	TRBD2	TRBJ2-5
CAWSEGAGSPLHF	TGTGCCTGGAGCGAGGGGGCTGGATCACCCCTCCACTTT	-	TRBV30	TRBD1	TRBJ1-6
CASSPPRAGTEAFF	TGTGCCAGCAGCCCACCGAGGGCAGGCACTGAAGCTTTCTTT	once	TRBV7-2	-	TRBJ1-1
CASSPQPTGTGELFF	TGTGCCAGCAGCCCCCAACCGACTGGGACCGGGGAGCTGTTTTTT	-	TRBV7-2	-	TRBJ2-2